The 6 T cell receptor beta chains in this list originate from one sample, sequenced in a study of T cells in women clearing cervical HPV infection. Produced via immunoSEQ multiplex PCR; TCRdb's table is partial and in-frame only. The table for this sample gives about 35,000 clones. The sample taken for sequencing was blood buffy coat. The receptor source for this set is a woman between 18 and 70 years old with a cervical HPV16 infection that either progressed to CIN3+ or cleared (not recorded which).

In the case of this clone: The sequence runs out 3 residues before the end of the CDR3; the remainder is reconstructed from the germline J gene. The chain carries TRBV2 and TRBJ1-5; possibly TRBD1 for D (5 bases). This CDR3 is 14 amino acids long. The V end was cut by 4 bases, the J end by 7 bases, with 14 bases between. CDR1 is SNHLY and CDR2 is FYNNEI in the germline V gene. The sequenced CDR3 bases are TGTGCCAGCAGTGTGAGTTTGGGGCTCCAGCCC. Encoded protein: CASSVSLGLQP. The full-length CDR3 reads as CASSVSLGLQPQHF.

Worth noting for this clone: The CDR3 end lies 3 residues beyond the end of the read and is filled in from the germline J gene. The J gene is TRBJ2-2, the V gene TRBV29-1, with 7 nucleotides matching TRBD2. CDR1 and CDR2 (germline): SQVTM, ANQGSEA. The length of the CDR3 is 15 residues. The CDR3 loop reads CSVGGGFRGNSPLFF. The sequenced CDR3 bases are TGCAGCGTTGGGGGGGGGTTTCGGGGTAATTCACCG.

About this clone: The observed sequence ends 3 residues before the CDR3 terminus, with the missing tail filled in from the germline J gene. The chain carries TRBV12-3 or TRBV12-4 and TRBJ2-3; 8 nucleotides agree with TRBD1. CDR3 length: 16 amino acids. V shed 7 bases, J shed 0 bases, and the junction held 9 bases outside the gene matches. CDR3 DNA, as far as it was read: TGTGCCAGCAACTCGCTGACAGGGGCTAGCACAGATACG. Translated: CASNSLTGASTDT. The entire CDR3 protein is CASNSLTGASTDTQYF.

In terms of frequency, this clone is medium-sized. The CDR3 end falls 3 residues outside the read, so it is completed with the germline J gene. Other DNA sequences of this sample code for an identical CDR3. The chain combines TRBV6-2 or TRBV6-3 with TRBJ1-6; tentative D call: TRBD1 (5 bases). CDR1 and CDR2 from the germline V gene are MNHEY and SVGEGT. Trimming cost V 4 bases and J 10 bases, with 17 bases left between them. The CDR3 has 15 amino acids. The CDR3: CASSSSGGSGSPLHF. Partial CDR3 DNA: TGTGCCAGCAGTTCGAGTGGGGGGTCTGGCTCACCC.

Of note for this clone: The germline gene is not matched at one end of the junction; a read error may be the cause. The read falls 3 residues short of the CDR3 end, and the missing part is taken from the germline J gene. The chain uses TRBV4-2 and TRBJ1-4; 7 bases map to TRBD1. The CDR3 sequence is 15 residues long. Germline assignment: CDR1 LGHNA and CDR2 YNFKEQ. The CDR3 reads CASSQDDTGDEKLFF. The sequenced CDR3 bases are TGCGCCAGCAGCCAAGATGACACAGGGGACGAAAAA.

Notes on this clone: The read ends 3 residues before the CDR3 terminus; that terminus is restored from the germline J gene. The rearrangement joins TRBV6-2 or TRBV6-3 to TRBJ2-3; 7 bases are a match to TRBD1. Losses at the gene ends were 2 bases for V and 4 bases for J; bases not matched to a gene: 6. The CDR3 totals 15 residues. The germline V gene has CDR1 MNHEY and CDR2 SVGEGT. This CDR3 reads CASSYGRGRPDTQYF. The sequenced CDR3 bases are TGTGCCAGCAGTTACGGAAGGGGGCGTCCAGATACG.